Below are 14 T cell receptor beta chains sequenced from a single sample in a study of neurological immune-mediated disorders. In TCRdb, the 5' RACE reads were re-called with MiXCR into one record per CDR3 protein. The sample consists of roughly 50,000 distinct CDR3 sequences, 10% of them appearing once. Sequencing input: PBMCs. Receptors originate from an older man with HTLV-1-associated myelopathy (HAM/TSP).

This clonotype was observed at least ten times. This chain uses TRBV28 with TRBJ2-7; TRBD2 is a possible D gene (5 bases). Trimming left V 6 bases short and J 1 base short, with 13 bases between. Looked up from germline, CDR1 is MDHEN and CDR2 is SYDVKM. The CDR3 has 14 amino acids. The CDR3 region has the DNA TGTGCCAGCAGGGCGGGCGGCTATTCCTACGAGCAGTACTTC. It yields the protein CASRAGGYSYEQYF.

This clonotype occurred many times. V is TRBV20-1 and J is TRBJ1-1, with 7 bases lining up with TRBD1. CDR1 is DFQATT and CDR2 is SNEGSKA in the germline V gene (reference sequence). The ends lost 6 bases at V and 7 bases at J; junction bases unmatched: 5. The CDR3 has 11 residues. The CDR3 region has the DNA TGCAGTGCCCAAAGACAGGGTGAAGCTTTCTTT. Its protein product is CSAQRQGEAFF.

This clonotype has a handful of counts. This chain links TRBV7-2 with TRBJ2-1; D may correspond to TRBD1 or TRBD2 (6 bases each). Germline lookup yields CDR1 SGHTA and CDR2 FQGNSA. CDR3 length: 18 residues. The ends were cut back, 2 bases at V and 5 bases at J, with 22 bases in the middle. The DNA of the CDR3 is TGTGCCAGCAGCTTATACCCCCCCCGGGAGAGGGGGAACAATGAGCAGTTCTTC. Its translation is CASSLYPPRERGNNEQFF.

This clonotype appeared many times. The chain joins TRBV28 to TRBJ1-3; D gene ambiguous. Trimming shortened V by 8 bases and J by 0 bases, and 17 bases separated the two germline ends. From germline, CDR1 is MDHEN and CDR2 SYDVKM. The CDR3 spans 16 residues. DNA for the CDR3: TGTGCCAGCGCCCCCGAGGGCCGGCCCTCTGGAAACACCATATATTTT. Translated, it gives CASAPEGRPSGNTIYF. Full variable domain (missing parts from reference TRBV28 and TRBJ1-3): DVKVTQSSRYLVKRTGEKVFLECVQDMDHENMFWYRQDPGLGLRLIYFSYDVKMKEKGDIPEGYSVSREKKERFSLILESASTNQTSMYLCASAPEGRPSGNTIYFGEGSWLTVV.

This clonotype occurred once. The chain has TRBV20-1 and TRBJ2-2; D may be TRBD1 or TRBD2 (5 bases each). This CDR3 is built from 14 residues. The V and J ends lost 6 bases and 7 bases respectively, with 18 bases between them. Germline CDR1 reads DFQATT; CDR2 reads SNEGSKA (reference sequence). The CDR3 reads CSAQDSGGNGELFF. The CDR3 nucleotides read TGCAGTGCACAAGACAGTGGGGGAAACGGGGAGCTGTTTTTT.

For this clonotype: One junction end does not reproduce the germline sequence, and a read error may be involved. CDR3 sequence reads: CANSLSAGPSHEQYF. The CDR3 DNA sequence: TGTGCCAACAGCTTATCGGCGGGTCCCAGTCACGAGCAGTACTTC. The chain employs TRBV7-9 and TRBJ2-7, with TRBD2 as a possible D gene (5 bases). Germline assignment: CDR1 SEHNR and CDR2 FQNEAQ (reference sequence). CDR3 length equals 15 residues.

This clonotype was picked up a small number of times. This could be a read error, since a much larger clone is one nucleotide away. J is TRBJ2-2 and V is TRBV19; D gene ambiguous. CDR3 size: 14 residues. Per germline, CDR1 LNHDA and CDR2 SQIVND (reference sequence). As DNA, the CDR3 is TGTGTCAGTCGAACTCCCCTGAACACCGGGGAGCTGTTTTTT. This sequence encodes CVSRTPLNTGELFF.

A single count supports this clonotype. The CDR3 DNA follows: TGCGCCAGCAGCTTTAGGCCAGGGCCCATCTCCTACGAGCAGTACTTC. Amino acid sequence: CASSFRPGPISYEQYF. The rearrangement links TRBV5-1 to TRBJ2-7; the D gene is possibly TRBD1 (5 bases). The CDR3 length is 16 residues. Germline V CDR1 and CDR2: SGHRS, YFSETQ. The V end lost 2 bases, the J end lost 0 bases, and 15 bases lay between the germline ends. Complete variable domain (other parts from reference TRBV5-1 and TRBJ2-7): KAGVTQTPRYLIKTRGQQVTLSCSPISGHRSVSWYQQTPGQGLQFLFEYFSETQRNKGNFPGRFSGRQFSNSRSEMNVSTLELGDSALYLCASSFRPGPISYEQYFGPGTRLTVT.

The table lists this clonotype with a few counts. In nucleotides, the CDR3 is TGCAGTGCTAGGCGCCTCAGGGGGCGGGAGCCCTACGAGCAGTACTTC. Encoded protein: CSARRLRGREPYEQYF. The rearrangement uses TRBV20-1 and TRBJ2-7; a weak D match, TRBD1 (8 bases). This CDR3 comprises 16 residues. Trimming took 3 bases from V and 2 from J, leaving 20 bases between them. The V gene's germline CDR1 is DFQATT and CDR2 SNEGSKA (reference sequence).

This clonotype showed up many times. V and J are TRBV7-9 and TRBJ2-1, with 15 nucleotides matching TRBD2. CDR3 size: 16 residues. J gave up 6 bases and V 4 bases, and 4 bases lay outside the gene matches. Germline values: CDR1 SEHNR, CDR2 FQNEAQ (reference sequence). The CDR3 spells CASSSLGLAGGNEQFF. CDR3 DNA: TGTGCCAGCAGCTCGCTGGGACTAGCGGGAGGCAATGAGCAGTTCTTC.

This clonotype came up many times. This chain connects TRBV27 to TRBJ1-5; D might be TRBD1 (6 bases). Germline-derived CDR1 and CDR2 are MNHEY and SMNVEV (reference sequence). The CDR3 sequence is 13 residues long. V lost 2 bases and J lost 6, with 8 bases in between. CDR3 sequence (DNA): TGTGCCAGCAGTTTACAGGGGATTCAGCCCCAGCATTTT. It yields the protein CASSLQGIQPQHF.

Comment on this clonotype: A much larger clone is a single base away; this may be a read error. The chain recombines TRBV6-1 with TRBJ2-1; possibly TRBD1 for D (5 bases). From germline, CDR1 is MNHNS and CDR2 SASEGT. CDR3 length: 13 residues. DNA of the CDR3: TGTGTCAGCAGTAAGACAGATAACAATGAGCAGTTCTTC. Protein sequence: CVSSKTDNNEQFF.

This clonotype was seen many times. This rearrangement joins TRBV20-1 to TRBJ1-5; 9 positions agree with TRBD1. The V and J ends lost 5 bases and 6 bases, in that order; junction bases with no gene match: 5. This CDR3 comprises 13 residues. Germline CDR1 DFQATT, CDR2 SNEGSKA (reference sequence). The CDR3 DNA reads TGCAGTGCTGAAGTGACAGGGGGTCAGCCCCAGCATTTT. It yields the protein CSAEVTGGQPQHF.

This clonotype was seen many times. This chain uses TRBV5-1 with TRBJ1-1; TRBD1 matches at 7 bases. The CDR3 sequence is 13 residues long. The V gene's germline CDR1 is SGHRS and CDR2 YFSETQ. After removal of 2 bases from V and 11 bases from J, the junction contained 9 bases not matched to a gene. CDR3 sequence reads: CASSFSNTGEAFF. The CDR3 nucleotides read TGCGCCAGCAGCTTCTCCAACACAGGGGAGGCTTTCTTT.